The T cell receptor beta chain described here comes from a study of Graves' ophthalmopathy and Graves' hyperthyroidism. Findings and limits, study-wide: With about 88% sensitivity and around 81% specificity, a 13-signature model separated ophthalmopathy from stable hyperthyroidism.

Hyperthyroidism was classified as stable if no ophthalmopathy occurred within 18 months of follow-up. Someone took the PBMCs out of more than 9 ml of fresh peripheral blood. This clonotype occurred a few times. The target antigen is unknown. Trimming took 0 bases from V and 0 from J, leaving 12 bases between them. The CDR3 totals 16 residues. Germline V gene lookup returns CDR1 SGHDT and CDR2 YYEEEE. The study amplified TCR beta CDR3 regions using RNA transcripts. HTBI primers were used in a first-round RT-PCR, which preceded a second-round multiplex PCR. TCRdb recomputed calls from the multiplex PCR reads with MiXCR, one row per CDR3 protein. The sample shows hundreds of thousands of distinct CDR3 sequences, roughly 21% of them seen only once.

The source is a woman aged 18-29 years with stable Graves' hyperthyroidism. What was sequenced was peripheral blood. This chain connects TRBV5-6 to TRBJ1-1; perhaps TRBD1 as D (6 bases). The CDR3 bases are TGTGCCAGCAGCTTGGGTGGACAGTTCATGAACACTGAAGCTTTCTTT. It is translated as CASSLGGQFMNTEAFF.